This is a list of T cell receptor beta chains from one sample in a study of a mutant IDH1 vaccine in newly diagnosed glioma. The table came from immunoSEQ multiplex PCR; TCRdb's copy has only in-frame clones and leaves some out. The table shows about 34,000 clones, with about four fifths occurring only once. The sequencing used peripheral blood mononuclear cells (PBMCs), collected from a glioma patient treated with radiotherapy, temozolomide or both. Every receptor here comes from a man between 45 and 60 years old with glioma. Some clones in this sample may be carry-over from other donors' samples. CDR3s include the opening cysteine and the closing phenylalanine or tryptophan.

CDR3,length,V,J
CASRGSQGRIGYTF,14,TRBV5-1,TRBJ1-2
CASSILTGGGYGYTF,15,TRBV19,TRBJ1-2
CASSAGPRETQYF,13,TRBV7-2,TRBJ2-5
CASSQVSTGAEAFF,14,TRBV4-3,TRBJ1-1
CSVEVTPGNEQFF,13,TRBV29-1,TRBJ2-1
CASSLEGSPGNEQFF,15,TRBV5-1,TRBJ2-1
CSVEVTGVRRGYTF,14,TRBV29-1,TRBJ1-2
CSVEVGGRTAMEQYF,15,TRBV29-1,TRBJ2-7
CASSFGQRSNQPQHF,15,TRBV19,TRBJ1-5
CASSQPRTGEKLFF,14,TRBV4-3,TRBJ1-4